This T cell receptor (beta chain) is from a study of blood T cell repertoires in COVID-19. Overall study context: The United States, Italy and Spain were the sources of the acute and convalescent COVID-19 samples. Sample material is recorded as cDNA or gDNA derived from T cells, B-cell-depleted T cells, or PBMCs.

The CDR3 spans 15 residues. CDR1 SGHNT and CDR2 YYREEE come from the germline V gene (reference sequence). J lost 6 bases, V lost 1 base, and 8 bases had no gene match. Original data processing: Amplification from reference gene primers served as the basis for estimated nucleated cell counts. Clones were sequenced by immunoSEQ multiplex PCR, and TCRdb holds only the in-frame ones, with some missing. V and J calls and clone size follow that table, whereas D and trimming were derived from the DNA. The table shows 280,000 or so clones, with over 75% occurring only once. The V call is TRBV5-4, the J call TRBJ2-3; 7 nucleotides align to TRBD1. This TCR was sampled from a human donor in a cohort sampled during active COVID-19. Source material: peripheral blood. For the CDR3, the DNA is TGTGCCAGCAGCTTGAGAGCAGGACAGGTGGATACGCAGTATTTT. Amino acid sequence: CASSLRAGQVDTQYF.